One sample yielded the 22 T cell receptor beta chains listed below, sequenced in a study of identical twins. Using its own MiXCR run on the 5' RACE reads, TCRdb lists one record per CDR3 protein. The sample lists about 690,000 distinct CDR3 sequences, over 5% occurring once. Input material: naive T cells sorted from blood. These receptors were collected from a man aged 18 to 29 in good health.

The CDR3 sequence: CASSGDRVFGYTF. CDR3 coding DNA: TGTGCCAGCAGTGGGGACAGGGTATTTGGCTACACCTTC. This chain connects TRBV12-3 or TRBV12-4 to TRBJ1-2; 9 bases are shared with TRBD1. Losses at the gene ends were 5 bases for V and 7 bases for J; bases not matched to a gene: 5. The CDR3 totals 13 residues.

This clonotype was seen at least ten times. This chain joins TRBV20-1 and TRBJ1-3; D remains ambiguous. Germline CDR1 reads DFQATT; CDR2 reads SNEGSKA (reference sequence). CDR3 length: 12 residues. V lost 8 bases, J lost 0 bases, and 8 bases lay in between. Here the CDR3 reads CSWSRSGNTIYF. Written as DNA, the CDR3 is TGCAGTTGGAGTCGCTCTGGAAACACCATATATTTT.

This clonotype was picked up many times. The chain is built from TRBV7-2 and TRBJ2-5; D not certain. Trimming stripped 5 bases from V and 5 bases from J, with 12 bases between. Germline V gene sequence: CDR1 SGHTA, CDR2 FQGNSA. The CDR3 covers 13 residues. CDR3 DNA: TGTGCCAGCAGCCACGAAGGCGTTGAGACCCAGTACTTC. Translation gives CASSHEGVETQYF.

J is TRBJ2-5 and V is TRBV12-3 or TRBV12-4; D is possibly TRBD2 (6 bases). V lost 3 bases, J lost 1 base, and 12 bases lay in between. This CDR3 has 15 residues. CDR3 residues: CASSFGLGGQETQYF. The CDR3 DNA is TGTGCCAGCAGTTTCGGGTTGGGGGGCCAAGAGACCCAGTACTTC.

This clonotype appeared many times. This chain uses TRBV12-3 or TRBV12-4 with TRBJ2-7, with 9 nucleotides matching TRBD1. The CDR3 runs to 15 residues. V was pared by 5 bases and J by 3 bases, with 8 bases of the junction left unmatched. CDR3 sequence: CASSQTGQGLYEQYF. DNA for the CDR3: TGTGCCAGCAGTCAAACGGGACAGGGACTCTACGAGCAGTACTTC.

This clonotype was detected many times. The chain recombines TRBV6-1 with TRBJ2-2, with 10 bases aligning to TRBD2. The CDR3 sequence is 15 residues long. V lost 7 bases and J lost 1; bases outside the gene matches: 3. Germline-derived CDR1 and CDR2 are MNHNS and SASEGT. The CDR3 spells CASKAGGRNTGELFF. CDR3 DNA: TGTGCCAGCAAAGCGGGAGGGAGGAACACCGGGGAGCTGTTTTTT.

This chain links TRBV12-3 or TRBV12-4 with TRBJ1-5; D is ambiguous. This CDR3 contains 13 residues. The V end was cut by 4 bases, the J end by 5 bases, with 9 bases between. The CDR3: CASSSTTDQPQHF. In nucleotides, the CDR3 is TGTGCCAGCAGTTCGACGACGGATCAGCCCCAGCATTTT.

In this sample, this clonotype turned up many times. The chain carries TRBV20-1 and TRBJ1-3; D gene unclear. Per germline, CDR1 DFQATT and CDR2 SNEGSKA (reference sequence). The CDR3 is made up of 14 amino acids. With 5 bases removed from V and 0 bases from J, the gap between germline ends came to 11 bases. CDR3 in DNA: TGCAGTGCTCCAGTCGGCAGCTCTGGAAACACCATATATTTT. Protein: CSAPVGSSGNTIYF.

The J gene is TRBJ2-1, the V gene TRBV15, with a weak D call TRBD1 (6 bases). The V end was cut by 3 bases, the J end by 2 bases, with 8 bases between. This CDR3 contains 14 residues. Germline V gene sequence: CDR1 LNHNV, CDR2 YYDKDF (reference sequence). Here the CDR3 DNA reads TGTGCCACCAGCAGGCGACAGGCCTACAATGAGCAGTTCTTC. The encoded protein is CATSRRQAYNEQFF.

The chain uses TRBV29-1 and TRBJ2-1; D is uncertain. The CDR3 has 15 amino acids. Deletions cut 2 bases from V and 4 bases from J, with 15 bases between. Germline values: CDR1 SQVTM, CDR2 ANQGSEA. The CDR3 coding sequence is TGCAGCGTTGAACCCGGAGATTTCTATTACAATGAGCAGTTCTTC. It codes for CSVEPGDFYYNEQFF.

The rearrangement joins TRBV13 to TRBJ2-1, with 9 bases lining up with TRBD1. CDR1 PRHDT and CDR2 FYEKMQ come from the germline V gene (reference sequence). This CDR3 spans 17 amino acids. The ends lost 3 bases at V and 9 bases at J; junction bases unmatched: 15. CDR3 coding DNA: TGTGCCAGCAGCTTCTTTATCTCCGGGACAGGGCCCTCTGAGCAGTTCTTC. It encodes CASSFFISGTGPSEQFF.

A single count supports this clonotype. The gene calls are TRBV18 and TRBJ2-6; 9 bases line up with TRBD1. The junction had 12 bases not matched to a gene; V was cut back by 3 bases and J by 0 bases. The CDR3 has 20 amino acids. Germline lookup yields CDR1 KGHSH and CDR2 LQKENI. This chain's CDR3 is CASSPTGTGSLSSGANVLTF. CDR3 sequence (DNA): TGTGCCAGCTCACCTACCGGGACAGGGTCCCTATCCTCTGGGGCCAACGTCCTGACTTTC.

This clonotype was observed at least ten times. The CDR3 DNA reads as TGCAGTGCTAGAGGTGACAGGGGGTTTCAGCCCCAGCATTTT. It encodes CSARGDRGFQPQHF. The gene calls are TRBV20-1 and TRBJ1-5, with 9 bases lining up with TRBD1. The V and J ends lost 1 base and 6 bases, in that order; junction bases with no gene match: 4. The CDR3 consists of 14 residues. CDR1 is DFQATT and CDR2 is SNEGSKA in the germline V gene (reference sequence).

The sample holds many counts of this clonotype. The genes are TRBV28 and TRBJ2-1; 8 bases are a match to TRBD2. This CDR3 region has 15 residues. J gave up 4 bases and V 6 bases, and 8 bases lay outside the gene matches. Germline V gene data show CDR1 as MDHEN and CDR2 as SYDVKM. This CDR3 reads CASSIPGLVYNEQFF. Here the CDR3 DNA reads TGTGCCAGCAGCATCCCGGGACTAGTATACAATGAGCAGTTCTTC.

This clonotype was detected ten times or more. The J gene is TRBJ1-2, the V gene TRBV9, with 7 bases matching TRBD1. This CDR3 spans 15 amino acids. J was trimmed by 3 bases and V by 0 bases; bases with no gene match: 5. From germline, CDR1 is SGDLS and CDR2 YYNGEE. The CDR3 nucleotides are TGTGCCAGCAGCGTAGACAGGGGAGAGTACTATGGCTACACCTTC. Amino acid sequence: CASSVDRGEYYGYTF.

In its sample, this clonotype was seen many times. The gene calls are TRBV5-1 and TRBJ2-3; 7 bases are shared with TRBD1. This CDR3 has 14 residues. V lost 6 bases to trimming and J lost 4 bases; unmatched junction nucleotides: 8. CDR1 is SGHRS, CDR2 YFSETQ, per germline. CDR3 protein: CASTPGQAPDTQYF. The CDR3 DNA follows: TGCGCCAGCACCCCCGGACAGGCTCCAGATACGCAGTATTTT.

This clonotype was recorded at least ten times. The rearrangement joins TRBV6-5 to TRBJ1-6; a weak D match, TRBD1 (6 bases). V lost 5 bases and J lost 10, with 15 bases in between. CDR3 length: 14 amino acids. Germline CDR1 is MNHEY and CDR2 is SVGAGI. The CDR3 sequence is CASSNGGGGSPLHF. CDR3 DNA: TGTGCCAGCAGTAACGGCGGGGGCGGGTCACCCCTCCACTTT.

This clonotype was counted ten times or more. The rearrangement links TRBV9 to TRBJ2-1; 9 bases are shared with TRBD2. The V and J ends lost 4 bases and 0 bases, in that order; junction bases with no gene match: 11. Germline lookup yields CDR1 SGDLS and CDR2 YYNGEE. This CDR3 is 18 amino acids long. CDR3 in DNA: TGTGCCAGCAGCCCCCGAGGCGGGAGGGTTAACTCCTACAATGAGCAGTTCTTC. Protein sequence: CASSPRGGRVNSYNEQFF.

The chain uses TRBV6-5 and TRBJ1-6; D is undetermined. V was pared by 2 bases and J by 5 bases, with 10 bases between. This CDR3 contains 15 residues. CDR1 is MNHEY, CDR2 SVGAGI, per germline. CDR3: CASSYGEPNNSPLHF. The CDR3 DNA reads TGTGCCAGCAGTTACGGTGAACCCAATAATTCACCCCTCCACTTT.

This clonotype showed up just a few times. The V gene is TRBV5-1, the J gene TRBJ2-3; 10 bases are a match to TRBD1. The J segment lost 7 bases and the V segment lost 2 bases, leaving 4 bases of the junction unmatched. The CDR3 has 14 amino acids. From germline, CDR1 is SGHRS and CDR2 YFSETQ. Written as DNA, the CDR3 is TGCGCCAGCAGCTTTGACAGGGGGCGGCATACGCAGTATTTT. Protein sequence: CASSFDRGRHTQYF. Full variable domain (missing parts from reference TRBV5-1 and TRBJ2-3): KAGVTQTPRYLIKTRGQQVTLSCSPISGHRSVSWYQQTPGQGLQFLFEYFSETQRNKGNFPGRFSGRQFSNSRSEMNVSTLELGDSALYLCASSFDRGRHTQYFGPGTRLTVL.

This clonotype was recorded at least ten times. The chain combines TRBV7-2 with TRBJ1-2; D is uncertain. The germline V gene has CDR1 SGHTA and CDR2 FQGNSA. CDR3 size: 12 residues. V was pared by 5 bases and J by 4 bases, with 8 bases between. CDR3 in DNA: TGTGCCAGCAGCGAGGGATCCTATGGCTACACCTTC. Amino acids: CASSEGSYGYTF.

The V call is TRBV2, the J call TRBJ1-1; D not resolved. The length of the CDR3 is 13 residues. V lost 4 bases, J lost 8 bases, and 14 bases lay in between. Germline lookup yields CDR1 SNHLY and CDR2 FYNNEI. CDR3 in amino acids: CASSAGLPVEAFF. DNA of the CDR3: TGTGCCAGCAGTGCGGGTCTCCCGGTCGAAGCTTTCTTT.